This T cell receptor beta chain is drawn from a study of T cell responses to AZD1222 COVID-19 vaccine. V was pared by 0 bases and J by 1 base, with 6 bases between. The germline V gene encodes CDR1 KGHSH and CDR2 LQKENI. The CDR3 covers 14 residues. The table came from immunoSEQ multiplex PCR; TCRdb's copy has only in-frame clones and leaves some out. Of roughly 120,000 clones listed, 92% are singletons. In this sample, this clone turned up once. This chain connects TRBV18 to TRBJ2-5, with D possibly TRBD1 on 5 matching bases. The receptor comes from an adult who received the AZD1222 COVID-19 vaccine. This material consisted of peripheral blood, taken 28 days after the second AZD1222 dose. The CDR3 is CASSPPGPQETQYF. CDR3 sequence (DNA): TGTGCCAGCTCACCACCGGGGCCCCAAGAGACCCAGTACTTC.